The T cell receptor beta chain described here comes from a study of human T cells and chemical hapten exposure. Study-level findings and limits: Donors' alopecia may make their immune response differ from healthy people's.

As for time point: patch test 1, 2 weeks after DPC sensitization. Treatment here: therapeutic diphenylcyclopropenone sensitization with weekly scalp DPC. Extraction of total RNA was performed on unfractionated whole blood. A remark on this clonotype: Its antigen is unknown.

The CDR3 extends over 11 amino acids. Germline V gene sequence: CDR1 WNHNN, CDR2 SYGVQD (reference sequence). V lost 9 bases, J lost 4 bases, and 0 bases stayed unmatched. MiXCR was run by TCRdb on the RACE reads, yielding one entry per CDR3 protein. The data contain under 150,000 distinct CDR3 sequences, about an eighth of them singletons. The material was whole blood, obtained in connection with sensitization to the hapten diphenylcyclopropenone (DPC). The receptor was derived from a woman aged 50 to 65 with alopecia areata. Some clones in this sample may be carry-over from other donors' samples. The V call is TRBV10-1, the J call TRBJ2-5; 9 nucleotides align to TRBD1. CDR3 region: CARTGGETQYF. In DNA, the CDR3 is TGCGCCAGGACAGGGGGAGAGACCCAGTACTTC.